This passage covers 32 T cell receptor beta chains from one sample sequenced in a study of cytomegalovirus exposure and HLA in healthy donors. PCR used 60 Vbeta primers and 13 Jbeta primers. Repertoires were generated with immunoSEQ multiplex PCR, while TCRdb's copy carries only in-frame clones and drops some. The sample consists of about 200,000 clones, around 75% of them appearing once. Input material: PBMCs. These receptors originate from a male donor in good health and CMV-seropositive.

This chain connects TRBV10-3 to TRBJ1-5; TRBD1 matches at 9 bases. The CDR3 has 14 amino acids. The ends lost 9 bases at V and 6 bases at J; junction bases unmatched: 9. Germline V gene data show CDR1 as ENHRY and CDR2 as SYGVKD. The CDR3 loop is CAISDRGPPQPQHF. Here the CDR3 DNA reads TGTGCCATTTCGGACAGGGGCCCTCCTCAGCCCCAGCATTTT.

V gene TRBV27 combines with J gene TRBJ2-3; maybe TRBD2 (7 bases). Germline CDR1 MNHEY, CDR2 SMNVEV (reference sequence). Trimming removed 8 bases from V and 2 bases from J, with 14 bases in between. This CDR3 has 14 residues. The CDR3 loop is CASGGAWYTDTQYF. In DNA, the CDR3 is TGTGCCAGCGGGGGGGCCTGGTACACAGATACGCAGTATTTT.

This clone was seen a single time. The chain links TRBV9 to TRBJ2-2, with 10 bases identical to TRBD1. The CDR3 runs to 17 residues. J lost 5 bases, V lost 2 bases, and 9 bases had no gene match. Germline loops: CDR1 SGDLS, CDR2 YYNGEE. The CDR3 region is CASSVGGTGDQTGELFF. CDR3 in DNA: TGTGCCAGCAGCGTGGGGGGGACAGGGGATCAGACCGGGGAGCTGTTTTTT.

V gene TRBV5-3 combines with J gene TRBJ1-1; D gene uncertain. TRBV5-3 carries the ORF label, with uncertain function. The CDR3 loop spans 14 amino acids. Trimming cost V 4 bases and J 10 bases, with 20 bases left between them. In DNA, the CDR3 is TGTGCCAGAAGCATACAAACACTTGCGGGGTCAGCTTTCTTT. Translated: CARSIQTLAGSAFF.

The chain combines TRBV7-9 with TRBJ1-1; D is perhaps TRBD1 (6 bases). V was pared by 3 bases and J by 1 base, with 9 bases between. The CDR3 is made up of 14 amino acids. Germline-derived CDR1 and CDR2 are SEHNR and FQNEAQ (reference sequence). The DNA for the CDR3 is TGTGCCAGCAGCTTGGGACACTCGAACACTGAAGCTTTCTTT. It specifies CASSLGHSNTEAFF.

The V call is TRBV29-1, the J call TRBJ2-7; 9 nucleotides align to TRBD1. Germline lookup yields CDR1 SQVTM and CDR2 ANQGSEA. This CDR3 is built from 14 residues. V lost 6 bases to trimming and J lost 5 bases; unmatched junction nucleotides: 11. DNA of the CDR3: TGCAGCGTCGGACCCGGGACAGGGAAAAACGAGCAGTACTTC. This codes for CSVGPGTGKNEQYF.

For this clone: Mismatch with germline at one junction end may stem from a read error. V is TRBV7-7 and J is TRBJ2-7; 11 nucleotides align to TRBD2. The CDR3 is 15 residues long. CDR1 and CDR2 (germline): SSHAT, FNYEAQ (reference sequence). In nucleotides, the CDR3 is TGTGCTAGCAGCCCCGGGACTAGCGGACGCCGGGAGCAGTACTTC. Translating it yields CASSPGTSGRREQYF.

Here the CDR3 reads CASSLLVSTNYGYTF. CDR3 coding DNA: TGTGCCAGCAGTTTACTAGTTTCGACTAACTATGGCTACACCTTC. The J gene is TRBJ1-2, the V gene TRBV28, with D uncertain. Trimming left V 2 bases short and J 0 bases short, with 10 bases between. The CDR3 consists of 15 residues. The germline V gene encodes CDR1 MDHEN and CDR2 SYDVKM.

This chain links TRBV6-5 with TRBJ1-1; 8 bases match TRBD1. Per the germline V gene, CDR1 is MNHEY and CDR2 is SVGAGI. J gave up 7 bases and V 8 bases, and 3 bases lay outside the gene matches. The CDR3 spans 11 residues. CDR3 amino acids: CASWDRREAFF. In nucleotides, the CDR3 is TGTGCCAGCTGGGACAGGCGTGAAGCTTTCTTT.

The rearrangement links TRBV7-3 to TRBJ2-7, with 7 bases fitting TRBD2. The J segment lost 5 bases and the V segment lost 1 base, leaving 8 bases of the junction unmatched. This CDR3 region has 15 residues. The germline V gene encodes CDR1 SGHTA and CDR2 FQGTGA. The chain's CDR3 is CASSLIGGGPDEQYF. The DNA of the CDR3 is TGTGCCAGCAGCTTAATTGGGGGGGGTCCGGACGAGCAGTACTTC.

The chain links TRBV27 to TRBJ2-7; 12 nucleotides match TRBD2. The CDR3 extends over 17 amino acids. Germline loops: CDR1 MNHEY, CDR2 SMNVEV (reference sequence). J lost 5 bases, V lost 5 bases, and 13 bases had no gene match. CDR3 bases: TGTGCCAGCAGTGTGGCATCTTACACTAGCGGGAGGAACGAGCAGTACTTC. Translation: CASSVASYTSGRNEQYF.

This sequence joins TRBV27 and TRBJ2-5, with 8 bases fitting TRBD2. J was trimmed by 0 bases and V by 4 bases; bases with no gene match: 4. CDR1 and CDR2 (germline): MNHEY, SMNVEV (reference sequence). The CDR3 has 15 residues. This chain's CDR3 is CASSWREEYQETQYF. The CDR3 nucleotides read TGTGCCAGCAGTTGGCGGGAGGAGTACCAAGAGACCCAGTACTTC.

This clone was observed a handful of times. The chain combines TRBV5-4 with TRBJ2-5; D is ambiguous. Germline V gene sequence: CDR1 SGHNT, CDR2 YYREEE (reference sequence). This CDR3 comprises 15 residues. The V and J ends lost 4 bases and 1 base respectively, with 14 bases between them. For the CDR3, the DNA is TGTGCCAGCAGCCAGACGCACAGTTCCCAAGAGACCCAGTACTTC. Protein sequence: CASSQTHSSQETQYF.

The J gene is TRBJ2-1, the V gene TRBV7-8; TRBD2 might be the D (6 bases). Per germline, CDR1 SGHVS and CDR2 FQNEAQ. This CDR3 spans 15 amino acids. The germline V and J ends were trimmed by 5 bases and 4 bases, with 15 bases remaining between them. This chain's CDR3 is CASSHPGLKYNEQFF. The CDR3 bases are TGTGCCAGCAGCCATCCGGGACTCAAATACAATGAGCAGTTCTTC.

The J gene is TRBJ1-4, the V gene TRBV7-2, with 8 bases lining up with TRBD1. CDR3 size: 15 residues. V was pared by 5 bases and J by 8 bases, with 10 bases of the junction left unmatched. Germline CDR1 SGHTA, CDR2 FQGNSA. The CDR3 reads CASSGNRGSLEKLFF. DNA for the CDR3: TGTGCCAGCAGCGGTAACAGGGGGTCGTTAGAAAAACTGTTTTTT.

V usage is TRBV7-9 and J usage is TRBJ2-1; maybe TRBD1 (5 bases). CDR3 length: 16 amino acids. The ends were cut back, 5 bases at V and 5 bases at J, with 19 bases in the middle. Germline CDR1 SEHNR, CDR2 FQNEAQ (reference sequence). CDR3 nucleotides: TGTGCCAGCAGCCAAGTGTTGGGGCCCTCGCACAATGAGCAGTTCTTC. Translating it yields CASSQVLGPSHNEQFF.

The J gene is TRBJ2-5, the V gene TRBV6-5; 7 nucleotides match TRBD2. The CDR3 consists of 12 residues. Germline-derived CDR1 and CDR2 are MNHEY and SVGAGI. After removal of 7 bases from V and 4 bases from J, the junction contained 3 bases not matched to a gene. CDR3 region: CASMTGGETQYF. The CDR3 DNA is TGTGCCAGCATGACGGGAGGAGAGACCCAGTACTTC.

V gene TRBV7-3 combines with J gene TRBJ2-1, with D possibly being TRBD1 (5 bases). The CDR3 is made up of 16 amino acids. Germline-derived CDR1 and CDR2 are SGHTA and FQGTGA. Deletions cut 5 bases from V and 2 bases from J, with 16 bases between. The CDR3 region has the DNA TGTGCCAGCAGCCGATTAAACAGGCCCCCCTACAATGAGCAGTTCTTC. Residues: CASSRLNRPPYNEQFF.

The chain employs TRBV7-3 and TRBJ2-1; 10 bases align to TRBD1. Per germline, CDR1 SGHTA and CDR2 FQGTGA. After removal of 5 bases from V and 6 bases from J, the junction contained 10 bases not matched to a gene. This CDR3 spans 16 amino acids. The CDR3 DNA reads TGTGCCAGCAGCCGATATCCGGGACAGGGGTCCAATGAGCAGTTCTTC. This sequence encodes CASSRYPGQGSNEQFF.

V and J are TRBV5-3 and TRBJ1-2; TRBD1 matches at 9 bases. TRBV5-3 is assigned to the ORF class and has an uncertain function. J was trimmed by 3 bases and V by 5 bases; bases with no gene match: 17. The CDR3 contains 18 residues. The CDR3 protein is CARRNDRDRGLGDYGYTF. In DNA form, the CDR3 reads TGTGCCAGAAGAAACGACCGAGACAGGGGGTTAGGGGACTATGGCTACACCTTC.

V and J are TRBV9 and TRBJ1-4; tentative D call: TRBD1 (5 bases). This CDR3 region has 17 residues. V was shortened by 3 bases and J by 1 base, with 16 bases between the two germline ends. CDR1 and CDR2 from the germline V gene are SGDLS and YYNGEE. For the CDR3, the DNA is TGTGCCAGCAGCGCCGGAGGGACGGGGAAAACTAATGAAAAACTGTTTTTT. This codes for CASSAGGTGKTNEKLFF.

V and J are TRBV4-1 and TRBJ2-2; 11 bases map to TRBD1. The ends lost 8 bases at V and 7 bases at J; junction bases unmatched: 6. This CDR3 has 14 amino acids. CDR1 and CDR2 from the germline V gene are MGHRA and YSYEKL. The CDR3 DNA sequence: TGCGCCAGCTCCCCGGGACAGGGGGTCGGGGAGCTGTTTTTT. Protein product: CASSPGQGVGELFF.

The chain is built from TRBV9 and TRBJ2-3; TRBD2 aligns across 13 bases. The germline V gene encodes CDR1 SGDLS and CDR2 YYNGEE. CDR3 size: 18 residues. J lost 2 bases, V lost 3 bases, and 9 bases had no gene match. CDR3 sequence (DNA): TGTGCCAGCAGCGGTAAGCTACTAGCGGGAGGGATCACAGATACGCAGTATTTT. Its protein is CASSGKLLAGGITDTQYF.

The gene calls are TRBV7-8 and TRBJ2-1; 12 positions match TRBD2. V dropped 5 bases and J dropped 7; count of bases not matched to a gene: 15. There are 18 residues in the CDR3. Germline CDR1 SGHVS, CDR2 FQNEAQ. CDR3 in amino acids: CASSPPRLGLAGRNEQFF. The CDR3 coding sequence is TGTGCCAGCAGCCCACCACGACTCGGACTAGCGGGAAGGAATGAGCAGTTCTTC.

The DNA for the CDR3 is TGTGCCAGCAGCGACGAAAACAGGACAACTCAGCCCCAGCATTTT. It encodes CASSDENRTTQPQHF. The chain joins TRBV6-5 to TRBJ1-5, with a tentative D call TRBD1 (5 bases). This CDR3 region has 15 residues. Trimming stripped 6 bases from V and 6 bases from J, with 18 bases between. The germline V gene has CDR1 MNHEY and CDR2 SVGAGI.

CDR3 protein: CASSDSGLGEQYF. The CDR3 nucleotides are TGTGCCAGCAGTGATTCAGGGTTGGGCGAGCAGTACTTC. This chain uses TRBV2 with TRBJ2-7; D may be TRBD1 (5 bases). Germline V lookup: CDR1 SNHLY, CDR2 FYNNEI. This CDR3 spans 13 amino acids. Deletions cut 3 bases from V and 6 bases from J, with 12 bases between.

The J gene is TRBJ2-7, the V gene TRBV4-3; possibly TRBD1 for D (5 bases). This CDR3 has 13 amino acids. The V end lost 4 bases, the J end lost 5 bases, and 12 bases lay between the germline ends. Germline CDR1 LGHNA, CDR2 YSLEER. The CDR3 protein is CASSPDTDDEQYF. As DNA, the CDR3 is TGCGCCAGCAGCCCGGACACGGACGACGAGCAGTACTTC.

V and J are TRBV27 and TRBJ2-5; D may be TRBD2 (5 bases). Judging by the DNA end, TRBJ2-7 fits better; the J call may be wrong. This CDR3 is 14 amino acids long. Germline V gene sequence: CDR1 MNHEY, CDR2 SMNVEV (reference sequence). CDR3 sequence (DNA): TGTGCCAGCAGTTTAATGAGATCGGGGTACGAGCAGTACTTC. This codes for CASSLMRSGYEQYF.

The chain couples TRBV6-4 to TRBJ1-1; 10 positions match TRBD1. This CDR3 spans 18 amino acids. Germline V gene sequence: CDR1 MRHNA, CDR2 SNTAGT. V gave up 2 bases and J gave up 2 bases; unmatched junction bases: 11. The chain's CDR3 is CASSDPNRDRGRNTEAFF. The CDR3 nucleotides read TGTGCCAGCAGTGACCCGAACCGGGACAGGGGACGTAACACTGAAGCTTTCTTT.

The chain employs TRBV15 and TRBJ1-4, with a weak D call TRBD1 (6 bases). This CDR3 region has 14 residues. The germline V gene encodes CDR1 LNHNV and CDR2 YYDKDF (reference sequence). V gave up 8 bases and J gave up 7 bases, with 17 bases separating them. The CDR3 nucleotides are TGTGCCACCGGAAAGGGGGGGGCCGTTGAAAAACTGTTTTTT. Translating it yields CATGKGGAVEKLFF.

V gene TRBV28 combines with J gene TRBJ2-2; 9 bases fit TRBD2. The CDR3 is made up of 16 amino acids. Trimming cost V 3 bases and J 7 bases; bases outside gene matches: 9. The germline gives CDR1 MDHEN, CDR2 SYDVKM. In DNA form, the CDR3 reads TGTGCCAGCAGTTTGGGGCGGGGGGGTCCCGGCGGGGAGCTGTTTTTT. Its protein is CASSLGRGGPGGELFF.

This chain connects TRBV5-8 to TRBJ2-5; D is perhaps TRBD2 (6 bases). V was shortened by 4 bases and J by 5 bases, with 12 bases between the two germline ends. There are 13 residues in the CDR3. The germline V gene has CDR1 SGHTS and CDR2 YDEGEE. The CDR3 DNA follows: TGTGCCAGCAGCAGGGAGGTCGTGGAGACCCAGTACTTC. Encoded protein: CASSREVVETQYF.